This T cell receptor beta chain was obtained from a study of blood T cell repertoires in COVID-19. Study-level information: Sites in the United States, Italy and Spain provided acute and convalescent COVID-19 samples.

Germline V gene sequence: CDR1 MDHEN, CDR2 SYDVKM. V dropped 4 bases and J dropped 4; count of bases not matched to a gene: 11. This CDR3 is built from 17 residues. Profiling relied on immunoSEQ multiplex PCR, and the TCRdb table lists in-frame clones only, not all of them. The profile shows about 120,000 clones, 75% to 90% of them singletons. The receptor's source is a man aged 70-80 years with active or convalescent COVID-19. The rearrangement links TRBV28 to TRBJ2-1, with 9 nucleotides matching TRBD2. The specimen sequenced was peripheral blood. The CDR3 here is CASSSSRLAESYNEQFF. The CDR3, as DNA: TGTGCCAGCAGTTCTTCTCGACTAGCGGAGTCGTACAATGAGCAGTTCTTC.